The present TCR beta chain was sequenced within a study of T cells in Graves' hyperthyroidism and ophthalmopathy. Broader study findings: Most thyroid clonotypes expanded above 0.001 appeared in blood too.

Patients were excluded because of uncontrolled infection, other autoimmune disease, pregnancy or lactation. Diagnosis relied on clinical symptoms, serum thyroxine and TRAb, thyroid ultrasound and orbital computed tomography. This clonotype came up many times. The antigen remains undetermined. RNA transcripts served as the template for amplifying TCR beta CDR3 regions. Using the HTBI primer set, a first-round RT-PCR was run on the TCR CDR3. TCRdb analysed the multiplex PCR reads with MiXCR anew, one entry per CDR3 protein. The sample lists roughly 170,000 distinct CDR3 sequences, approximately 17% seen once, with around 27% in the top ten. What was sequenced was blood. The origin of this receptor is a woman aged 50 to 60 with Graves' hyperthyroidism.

Written as DNA, the CDR3 is TGCAGTGCTAGAGATCAGGGGACAGGGCTAATGAACACTGAAGCTTTCTTT. This encodes CSARDQGTGLMNTEAFF. The V call is TRBV20-1, the J call TRBJ1-1; 9 bases agree with TRBD1. There are 17 residues in the CDR3. V shed 0 bases and J 0 bases; nucleotides not matched to a gene: 8. Germline assignment: CDR1 DFQATT and CDR2 SNEGSKA (reference sequence).